This T cell receptor (beta chain) emerged from a study of control samples from healthy donors and cancer patients. TCRdb keeps only in-frame clones here, not all; method: immunoSEQ multiplex PCR. The table records approximately 30,000 clones, approximately 94% of them present only once. Trimming left V 0 bases short and J 5 bases short, with 7 bases between. Germline V lookup: CDR1 LNHDA, CDR2 SQIVND (reference sequence). CDR3 size: 13 residues. V gene TRBV19 combines with J gene TRBJ1-2; D may be TRBD1 (6 bases). This receptor was taken from a man in his sixties in good health. Sequenced material: blood. The CDR3 DNA reads as TGTGCCAGTAGTATAGAAGGGGGATATGGCTACACCTTC. Its protein product is CASSIEGGYGYTF.